This entry lists 8 T cell receptor beta chains sequenced from one sample in a study of T cell responses to AZD1222 COVID-19 vaccine (dated by TCRdb to the early 2020s). To prepare the library, the immunoSEQ multiplex PCR assay was applied. The clones in this table, taken by TCRdb from immuneACCESS, are in-frame only. Not every clone is retained; where verified, under half of the shortfall comes from an unresolved V gene, and the cause of the rest is unknown. This sample has around 78,000 clones in its table, and just over 90% of those were observed once. Of the sample, 3% to 3.5% is held by the ten largest clones. The sample's time point, from its label and the paper: about 28 days (+/-7) after the second vaccine dose. Sequences were derived from peripheral blood, sampled 28 days after the second AZD1222 dose. The receptors originated from an adult who received the AZD1222 COVID-19 vaccine.

The genes are TRBV18 and TRBJ1-4, with TRBD1 matching over 10 bases. V gave up 3 bases and J gave up 10 bases; unmatched junction bases: 5. Germline assignment: CDR1 KGHSH and CDR2 LQKENI. The CDR3 covers 14 residues. The CDR3 protein is CASSPPGQGGKLFF. For the CDR3, the DNA is TGTGCCAGCTCACCCCCAGGACAGGGGGGAAAACTGTTTTTT.

This sequence joins TRBV25-1 and TRBJ2-1, with TRBD2 identical over 11 bases. Germline V CDR1 and CDR2: MGHDK, SYGVNS. The V segment lost 6 bases and the J segment 4 bases; nucleotides outside the gene matches: 5. The CDR3 has 15 amino acids. CDR3 region: CASSSTSGGYNEQFF. The CDR3 region has the DNA TGTGCCAGCAGCTCAACTAGCGGGGGTTACAATGAGCAGTTCTTC.

The chain is built from TRBV4-1 and TRBJ1-5, with a tentative D call TRBD1 (5 bases). V was cut by 4 bases and J by 7 bases, with 11 bases left in between. The CDR3 consists of 13 residues. CDR1 is MGHRA and CDR2 is YSYEKL in the germline V gene. CDR3 protein: CASSPRVGQPQHF. The CDR3 region has the DNA TGCGCCAGCAGCCCCAGGGTTGGGCAGCCCCAGCATTTT.

V usage is TRBV23-1 and J usage is TRBJ1-1, with D uncertain. TRBV23-1 is an open reading frame, and its role is uncertain. V was trimmed by 0 bases and J by 2 bases, leaving 7 bases between them. CDR3 length: 14 residues. As DNA, the CDR3 is TGCGCCAGCAGTCAATCGGCCAGAAACACTGAAGCTTTCTTT. The encoded protein is CASSQSARNTEAFF.

The chain uses TRBV6-5 and TRBJ1-5; possibly TRBD1 for D (5 bases). The germline gives CDR1 MNHEY, CDR2 SVGAGI. V shed 0 bases and J shed 7 bases, with 16 bases lying between them. The CDR3 covers 16 residues. The DNA for the CDR3 is TGTGCCAGCAGTTACTCAGGCCCCAGGGACCTACAGCCCCAGCATTTT. Translating it yields CASSYSGPRDLQPQHF.

The chain joins TRBV7-8 to TRBJ2-5, with 9 bases lining up with TRBD2. Germline V gene data show CDR1 as SGHVS and CDR2 as FQNEAQ. V dropped 0 bases and J dropped 5; count of bases not matched to a gene: 10. CDR3 length: 17 amino acids. The CDR3 loop is CASSLARSSGASETQYF. CDR3 nucleotide sequence: TGTGCCAGCAGCTTAGCGCGGTCTAGCGGGGCATCTGAGACCCAGTACTTC.

This chain uses TRBV6-1 with TRBJ1-4, with 10 nucleotides matching TRBD1. V shed 3 bases, J shed 3 bases, and the junction held 7 bases outside the gene matches. Germline CDR1 is MNHNS and CDR2 is SASEGT. The CDR3 covers 17 residues. CDR3 amino acids: CASSEADRGLSNEKLFF. The CDR3 region has the DNA TGTGCCAGCAGTGAGGCCGACAGGGGGCTGTCTAATGAAAAACTGTTTTTT.

The genes are TRBV2 and TRBJ2-4; possibly TRBD1 for D (6 bases). From germline, CDR1 is SNHLY and CDR2 FYNNEI. The CDR3 sequence is 13 residues long. Trimming removed 6 bases from V and 15 bases from J, with 21 bases in between. The CDR3 sequence is CASRGTTALVGYF. For the CDR3, the DNA is TGTGCCAGCAGAGGGACAACCGCCTTGGTTGGGTACTTC. The whole variable domain, remainder taken from reference TRBV2 and TRBJ2-4, is EPEVTQTPSHQVTQMGQEVILRCVPISNHLYFYWYRQILGQKVEFLVSFYNNEISEKSEIFDDQFSVERPDGSNFTLKIRSTKLEDSAMYFCASRGTTALVGYFGAGTRLSVL.